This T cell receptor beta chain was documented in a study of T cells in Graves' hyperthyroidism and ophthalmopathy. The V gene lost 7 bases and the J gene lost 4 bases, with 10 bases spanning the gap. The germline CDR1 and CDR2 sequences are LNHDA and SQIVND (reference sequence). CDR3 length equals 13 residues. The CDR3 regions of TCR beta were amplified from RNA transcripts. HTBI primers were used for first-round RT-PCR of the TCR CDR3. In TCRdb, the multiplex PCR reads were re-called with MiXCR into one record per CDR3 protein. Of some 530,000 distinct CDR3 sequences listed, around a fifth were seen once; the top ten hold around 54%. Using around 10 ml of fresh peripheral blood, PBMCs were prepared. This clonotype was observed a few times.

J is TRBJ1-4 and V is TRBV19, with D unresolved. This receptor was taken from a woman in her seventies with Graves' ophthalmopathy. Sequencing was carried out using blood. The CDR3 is CASTTDYNEKLFF. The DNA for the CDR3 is TGTGCCAGTACGACGGACTATAATGAAAAACTGTTTTTT.